Below, 12 T cell receptor beta chains from the same sample are listed, as sequenced in a study of shared clonotypes between healthy human individuals (TCRdb year 2020). Library method: the immunoSEQ multiplex PCR assay. The immuneACCESS repertoire file appears here via TCRdb, limited to in-frame rearrangements. These files lack a portion of the clones; in checked studies, under half of the deficit traces to unresolved V genes, and the cause of the others is not known. For this sample the table gives 950,000 to 1,200,000 clones, of which roughly 80% were detected only once. The ten most abundant clones make up roughly 0.82% of the sample. The sequenced sample was memory CD4+ T cells from PBMCs. The cell subset or site label corresponds to: CD45RA-negative fraction. These receptors originate from a man between 18 and 29 years old in good health. Some clones in this sample may be carry-over from other donors' samples.

J is TRBJ1-1 and V is TRBV5-1; weak D call: TRBD1 (5 bases). The CDR3 has 15 amino acids. V was trimmed by 1 base and J by 3 bases, leaving 13 bases between them. CDR1 and CDR2 from the germline V gene are SGHRS and YFSETQ. In nucleotides, the CDR3 is TGCGCCAGCAGCTTGTTCGGGCGAGGGGACACTGAAGCTTTCTTT. As protein: CASSLFGRGDTEAFF. Looking up the rest from reference TRBV5-1 and TRBJ1-1 gives the full variable domain: KAGVTQTPRYLIKTRGQQVTLSCSPISGHRSVSWYQQTPGQGLQFLFEYFSETQRNKGNFPGRFSGRQFSNSRSEMNVSTLELGDSALYLCASSLFGRGDTEAFFGQGTRLTVV.

Note on this clone: Within the sample, other DNA sequences also encode this same CDR3. The chain combines TRBV30 with TRBJ2-5; D not certain. V was shortened by 5 bases and J by 4 bases, with 8 bases between the two germline ends. CDR3 size: 11 residues. Germline CDR1 is GTSNPN and CDR2 is SVGIG (reference sequence). The CDR3 reads CAWSSGETQYF. The CDR3 DNA follows: TGTGCCTGGTCCTCGGGAGAGACCCAGTACTTC.

A single count supports this clone. The chain couples TRBV7-9 to TRBJ2-1, with 11 bases that match TRBD1. There are 17 residues in the CDR3. With V trimmed by 5 bases and J by 2 bases, 8 bases remained unmatched. CDR1 is SEHNR and CDR2 is FQNEAQ in the germline V gene (reference sequence). CDR3 DNA sequence: TGTGCCAGCAGCCGCGGGCAGGGACAGGGGGCCTACAATGAGCAGTTCTTC. It translates to CASSRGQGQGAYNEQFF.

The chain has TRBV11-2 and TRBJ2-2; 12 bases are a match to TRBD2. Germline V gives CDR1 SGHAT, CDR2 FQNNGV. Unmatched junction bases numbered 10, after V lost 4 bases and J lost 4 bases. This CDR3 is built from 18 residues. The CDR3 is CASSSLLLAGGLTGELFF. The CDR3 bases are TGTGCCAGCAGCTCTCTACTCCTAGCGGGAGGGCTCACCGGGGAGCTGTTTTTT.

Concerning this clone: Other DNA sequences in the sample encode the same CDR3. The chain uses TRBV5-1 and TRBJ1-1; D gene uncertain. CDR3 size: 14 residues. Germline V gene sequence: CDR1 SGHRS, CDR2 YFSETQ. Trimming took 0 bases from V and 1 from J, leaving 7 bases between them. The CDR3 DNA reads TGCGCCAGCAGCTTGGCGGGAACGAACACTGAAGCTTTCTTT. As protein: CASSLAGTNTEAFF. The full variable domain, rest sourced from reference TRBV5-1 and TRBJ1-1, is KAGVTQTPRYLIKTRGQQVTLSCSPISGHRSVSWYQQTPGQGLQFLFEYFSETQRNKGNFPGRFSGRQFSNSRSEMNVSTLELGDSALYLCASSLAGTNTEAFFGQGTRLTVV.

The chain is built from TRBV6-5 and TRBJ2-5; no clear D. The CDR3 runs to 14 residues. Germline V gene sequence: CDR1 MNHEY, CDR2 SVGAGI. Trimming took off 8 bases at V and 6 bases at J, with 19 bases between the two ends. This chain's CDR3 is CASRVKGSRQTQYF. CDR3 nucleotide sequence: TGTGCCAGCCGAGTTAAGGGCTCCCGCCAGACCCAGTACTTC.

This clone was counted between two and nine times. The chain employs TRBV19 and TRBJ2-7; D assignment may be TRBD1 or TRBD2 (5 bases each). V was clipped by 5 bases and J by 6 bases, with 8 bases between them. CDR3 size: 11 residues. From germline, CDR1 is LNHDA and CDR2 SQIVND (reference sequence). CDR3 loop: CASSWGSEQYF. CDR3 DNA sequence: TGTGCCAGTAGTTGGGGGAGCGAGCAGTACTTC. The whole variable domain, remainder taken from reference TRBV19 and TRBJ2-7, is DGGITQSPKYLFRKEGQNVTLSCEQNLNHDAMYWYRQDPGQGLRLIYYSQIVNDFQKGDIAEGYSVSREKKESFPLTVTSAQKNPTAFYLCASSWGSEQYFGPGTRLTVT.

This clone showed up just once. This chain connects TRBV7-2 to TRBJ2-2; D is perhaps TRBD1 or TRBD2 (6 bases each). Trimming removed 4 bases from V and 6 bases from J, with 12 bases in between. This CDR3 is built from 14 residues. The germline V gene has CDR1 SGHTA and CDR2 FQGNSA. The CDR3 loop is CASSSNRGPGELFF. Written as DNA, the CDR3 is TGTGCCAGCAGCTCCAACCGGGGGCCCGGGGAGCTGTTTTTT.

V and J are TRBV7-9 and TRBJ2-7; D is uncertain. The CDR3 runs to 15 residues. With 3 bases removed from V and 0 bases from J, the gap between germline ends came to 12 bases. Germline V gives CDR1 SEHNR, CDR2 FQNEAQ (reference sequence). This CDR3 is CASSFRLEASYEQYF. The DNA of the CDR3 is TGTGCCAGCAGCTTCAGGCTCGAAGCCTCCTACGAGCAGTACTTC.

The chain is built from TRBV18 and TRBJ2-7; D might be TRBD2 (5 bases). The CDR3 is 14 residues long. CDR1 KGHSH and CDR2 LQKENI come from the germline V gene. Trimming cost V 4 bases and J 6 bases, with 16 bases left between them. The CDR3, as DNA: TGTGCCAGCTCACTGACTTATTCGGAGGTCGAGCAGTACTTC. This codes for CASSLTYSEVEQYF. Together with reference TRBV18 and TRBJ2-7, the CDR3 gives the full variable domain: NAGVMQNPRHLVRRRGQEARLRCSPMKGHSHVYWYRQLPEEGLKFMVYLQKENIIDESGMPKERFSAEFPKEGPSILRIQQVVRGDSAAYFCASSLTYSEVEQYFGPGTRLTVT.

This clone was picked up a small number of times. This sequence joins TRBV7-2 and TRBJ2-2; D is perhaps TRBD1 (5 bases). V was trimmed by 0 bases and J by 5 bases, leaving 10 bases between them. Germline assignment: CDR1 SGHTA and CDR2 FQGNSA. The CDR3 extends over 15 amino acids. The CDR3 protein is CASSLADAGTGELFF. The DNA of the CDR3 is TGTGCCAGCAGCTTAGCGGATGCAGGGACCGGGGAGCTGTTTTTT.

The gene calls are TRBV11-2 and TRBJ2-3; the D gene is possibly TRBD2 (5 bases). From germline, CDR1 is SGHAT and CDR2 FQNNGV. The length of the CDR3 is 16 residues. The V gene lost 3 bases and the J gene lost 4 bases, with 17 bases spanning the gap. CDR3 sequence reads: CASSFLTGVPADTQYF. CDR3 coding DNA: TGTGCCAGCAGCTTTCTCACCGGGGTCCCCGCAGATACGCAGTATTTT.